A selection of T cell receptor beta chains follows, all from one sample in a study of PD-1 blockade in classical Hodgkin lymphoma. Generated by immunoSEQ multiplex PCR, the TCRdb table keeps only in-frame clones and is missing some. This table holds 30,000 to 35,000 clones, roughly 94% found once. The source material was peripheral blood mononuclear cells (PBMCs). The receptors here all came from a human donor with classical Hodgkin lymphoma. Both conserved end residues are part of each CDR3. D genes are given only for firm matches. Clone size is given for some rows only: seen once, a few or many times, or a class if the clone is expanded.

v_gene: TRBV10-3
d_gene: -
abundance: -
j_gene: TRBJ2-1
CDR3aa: CAINEQGGRGEQFF
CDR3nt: TGTGCCATCAACGAACAGGGTGGTAGGGGTGAGCAGTTCTTC

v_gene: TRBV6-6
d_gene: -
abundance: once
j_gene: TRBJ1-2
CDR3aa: CATGGGGYGYTF
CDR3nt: TGTGCCACTGGGGGGGGAGGATATGGCTACACCTTC

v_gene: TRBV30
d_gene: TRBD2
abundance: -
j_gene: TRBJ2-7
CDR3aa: CAWSVALAGGGEQYF
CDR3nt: TGTGCCTGGAGTGTAGCCCTAGCGGGAGGTGGGGAGCAGTACTTC

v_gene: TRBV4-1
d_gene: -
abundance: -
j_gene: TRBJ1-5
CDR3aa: CASSQDDWQGNQPQHF
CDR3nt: TGCGCCAGCAGCCAAGATGATTGGCAGGGGAATCAGCCCCAGCATTTT

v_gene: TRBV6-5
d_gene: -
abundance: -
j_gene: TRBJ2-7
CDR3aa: CASRLLDSSYEQYF
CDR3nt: TGTGCCAGCAGGCTACTGGACAGCTCCTACGAGCAGTACTTC

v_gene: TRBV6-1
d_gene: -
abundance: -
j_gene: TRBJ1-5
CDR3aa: CASSEGSGGSQPQHF
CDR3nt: TGTGCCAGCAGTGAAGGGTCCGGGGGCAGTCAGCCCCAGCATTTT

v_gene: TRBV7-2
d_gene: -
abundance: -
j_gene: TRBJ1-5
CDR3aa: CASAGGLGNQPQHF
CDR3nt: TGTGCCAGCGCGGGGGGGCTGGGCAATCAGCCCCAGCATTTT

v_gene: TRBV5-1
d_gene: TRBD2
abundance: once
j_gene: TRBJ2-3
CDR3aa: CASSLSSGPTDTQYF
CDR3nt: TGCGCCAGCAGCTTGTCTAGCGGGCCTACAGATACGCAGTATTTT

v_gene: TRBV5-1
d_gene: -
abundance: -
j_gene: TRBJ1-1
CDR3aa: CASRQTENTEAFF
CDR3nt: TGCGCCAGCAGACAGACCGAGAACACTGAAGCTTTCTTT

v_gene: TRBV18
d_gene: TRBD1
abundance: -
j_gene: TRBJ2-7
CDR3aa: CASSPRQGADEQYF
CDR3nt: TGTGCCAGCTCACCACGACAGGGAGCGGACGAGCAGTACTTC

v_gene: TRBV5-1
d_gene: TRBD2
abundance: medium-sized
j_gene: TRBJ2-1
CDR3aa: CASQRTSGYNEQFF
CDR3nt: TGCGCCAGCCAAAGGACTAGCGGGTACAATGAGCAGTTCTTC

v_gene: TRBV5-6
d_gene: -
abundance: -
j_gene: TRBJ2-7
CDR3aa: CATHYYEQYF
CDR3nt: TGTGCCACCCACTACTACGAGCAGTACTTC

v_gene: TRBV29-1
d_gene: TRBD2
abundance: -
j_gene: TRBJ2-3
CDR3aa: CSVEGLAGGPTDTQYF
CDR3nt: TGCAGCGTTGAAGGACTAGCGGGAGGCCCCACAGATACGCAGTATTTT

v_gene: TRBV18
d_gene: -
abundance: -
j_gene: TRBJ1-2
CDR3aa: CASSHGQGLIGYTF
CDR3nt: TGTGCCAGCTCACATGGACAAGGACTGATAGGCTACACCTTC

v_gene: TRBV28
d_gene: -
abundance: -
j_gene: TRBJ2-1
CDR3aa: CASSLLSGARGSYNEQFF
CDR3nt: TGTGCCAGCAGTTTATTGTCTGGAGCCCGAGGCTCCTACAATGAGCAGTTCTTC

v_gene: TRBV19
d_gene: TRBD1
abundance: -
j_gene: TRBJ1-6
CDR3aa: CASSYFAGTGGDGGNSPLHF
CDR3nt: TGTGCCAGTAGTTATTTTGCCGGGACAGGGGGAGACGGCGGCAATTCACCCCTCCACTTT

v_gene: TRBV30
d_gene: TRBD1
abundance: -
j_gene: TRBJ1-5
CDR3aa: CAWSPSGTGDQPQHF
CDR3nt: TGTGCCTGGAGTCCCTCAGGGACAGGGGATCAGCCCCAGCATTTT

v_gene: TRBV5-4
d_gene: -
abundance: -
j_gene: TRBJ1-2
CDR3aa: CASSLARGQYGYTF
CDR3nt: TGTGCCAGCAGCTTGGCCAGAGGGCAATATGGCTACACCTTC